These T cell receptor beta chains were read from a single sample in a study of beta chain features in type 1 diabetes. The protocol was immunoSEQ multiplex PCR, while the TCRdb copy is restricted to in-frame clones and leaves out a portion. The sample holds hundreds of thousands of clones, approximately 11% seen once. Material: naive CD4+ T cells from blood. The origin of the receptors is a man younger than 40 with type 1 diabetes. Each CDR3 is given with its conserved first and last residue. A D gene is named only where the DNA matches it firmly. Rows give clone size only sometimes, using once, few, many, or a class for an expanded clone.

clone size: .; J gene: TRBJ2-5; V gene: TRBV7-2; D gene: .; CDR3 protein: CASSLTNWQETQYF; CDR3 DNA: TGTGCCAGCAGCTTAACTAACTGGCAAGAGACCCAGTACTTC
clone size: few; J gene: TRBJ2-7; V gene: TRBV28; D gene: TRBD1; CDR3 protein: CASSSDRDSFYEQYF; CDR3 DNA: TGTGCCAGCAGCTCCGACCGGGACAGCTTCTACGAGCAGTACTTC
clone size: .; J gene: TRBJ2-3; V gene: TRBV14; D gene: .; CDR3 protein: CASSQDSEYSTQYF; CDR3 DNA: TGTGCCAGCAGCCAAGATAGCGAGTATAGTACGCAGTATTTT
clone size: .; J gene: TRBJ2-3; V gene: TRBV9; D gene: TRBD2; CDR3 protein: CASSPRTSGTDTQYF; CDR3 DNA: TGTGCCAGCAGCCCACGGACTAGCGGCACAGATACGCAGTATTTT
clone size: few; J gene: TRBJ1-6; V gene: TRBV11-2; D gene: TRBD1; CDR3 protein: CASRPGQGSNSPLHF; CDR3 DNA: TGTGCCAGCAGACCTGGACAGGGAAGCAATTCACCCCTCCACTTT
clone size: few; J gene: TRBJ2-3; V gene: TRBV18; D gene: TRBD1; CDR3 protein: CASSLDREDTQYF; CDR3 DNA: TGTGCCAGCTCACTGGACAGGGAGGATACGCAGTATTTT
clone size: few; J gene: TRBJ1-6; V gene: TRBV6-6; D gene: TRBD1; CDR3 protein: CASSALQGPDSPLHF; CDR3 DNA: TGTGCCAGCAGCGCCCTACAGGGGCCGGATTCACCCCTCCACTTT
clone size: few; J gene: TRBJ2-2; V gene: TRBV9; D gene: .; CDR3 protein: CASSVGGRPGELFF; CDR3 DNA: TGTGCCAGCAGCGTCGGGGGACGCCCCGGGGAGCTGTTTTTT
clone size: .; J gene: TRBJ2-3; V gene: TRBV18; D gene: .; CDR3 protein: CASSPRSVSSTDTQYF; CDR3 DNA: TGTGCCAGCTCACCACGATCAGTATCTAGCACAGATACGCAGTATTTT
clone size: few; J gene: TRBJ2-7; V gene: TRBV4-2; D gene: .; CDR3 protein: CASSQDRNEQYF; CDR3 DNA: TGTGCCAGCAGCCAAGATAGAAACGAGCAGTACTTC
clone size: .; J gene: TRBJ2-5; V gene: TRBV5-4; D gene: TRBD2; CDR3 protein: CALGPGGHPETQYF; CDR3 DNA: TGTGCCCTCGGCCCGGGGGGGCACCCAGAGACCCAGTACTTC
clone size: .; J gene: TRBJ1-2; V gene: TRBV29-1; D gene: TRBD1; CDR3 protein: CSVVGQGFGNGYTF; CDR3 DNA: TGCAGCGTTGTGGGACAGGGTTTTGGCAACGGCTACACCTTC
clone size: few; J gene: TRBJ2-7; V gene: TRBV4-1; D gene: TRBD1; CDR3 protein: CASSQGQDPSYEQYF; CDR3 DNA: TGCGCCAGCAGCCAGGGACAGGATCCCTCCTACGAGCAGTACTTC
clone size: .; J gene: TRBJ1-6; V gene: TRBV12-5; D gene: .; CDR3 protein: CASGLVRDSPLHF; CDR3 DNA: TGTGCTAGTGGTTTGGTAAGAGATTCACCCCTCCACTTT
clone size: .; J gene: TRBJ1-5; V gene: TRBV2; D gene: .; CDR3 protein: CASSDKQGQPQHF; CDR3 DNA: TGTGCCAGCAGTGATAAACAGGGTCAGCCCCAGCATTTT
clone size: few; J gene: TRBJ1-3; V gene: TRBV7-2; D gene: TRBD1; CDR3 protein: CASSFTGGVYTIYF; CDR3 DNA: TGTGCCAGCAGCTTCACAGGGGGCGTTTACACCATATATTTT
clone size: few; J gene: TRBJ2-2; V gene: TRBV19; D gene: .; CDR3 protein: CASSPSVLTGELFF; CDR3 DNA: TGTGCCAGTTCCCCATCAGTGCTTACCGGGGAGCTGTTTTTT
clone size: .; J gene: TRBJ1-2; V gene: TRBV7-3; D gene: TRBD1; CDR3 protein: CASSKGQGYGYTF; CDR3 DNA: TGTGCCAGCAGCAAGGGACAGGGGTATGGCTACACCTTC